These 22 T cell receptor beta chains came from one sample sequenced in a study of shared clonotypes between healthy human individuals. The assay was immunoSEQ multiplex PCR, and TCRdb's table has in-frame clones only and misses some. This sample has just over 2,000,000 clones; 95% occur once, and the top ten carry 0.1% to 0.15%. Source material: naive CD4+ T cells sorted from blood. Stated subset: CD45RA+ positively selected. The receptors shown here come from a man between 18 and 29 years old in good health.

The J gene is TRBJ2-5, the V gene TRBV7-2; 9 bases match TRBD1. Germline CDR1 SGHTA, CDR2 FQGNSA. This CDR3 contains 14 residues. The V segment lost 6 bases and the J segment 5 bases; nucleotides outside the gene matches: 7. The CDR3: CASRVTGTGETQYF. The CDR3 bases are TGTGCCAGCAGGGTGACAGGGACAGGGGAGACCCAGTACTTC.

The genes are TRBV29-1 and TRBJ1-3; possible D gene TRBD1, 5 bases. There are 15 residues in the CDR3. Trimming took 4 bases from V and 0 from J, leaving 13 bases between them. The germline CDR1 and CDR2 sequences are SQVTM and ANQGSEA. The CDR3 sequence is CSVVGTSASGNTIYF. Written as DNA, the CDR3 is TGCAGCGTTGTTGGGACGTCGGCCTCTGGAAACACCATATATTTT.

Note on this clone: The same CDR3 can be traced to other DNA sequences in this sample. CDR3 amino acids: CASSLPGQGAYEQYF. The CDR3 nucleotides are TGTGCCAGCAGTCTACCGGGACAGGGCGCCTACGAGCAGTACTTC. V and J are TRBV28 and TRBJ2-7, with 9 bases that match TRBD1. After removal of 5 bases from V and 2 bases from J, the junction contained 7 bases not matched to a gene. This CDR3 is 15 amino acids long. The germline gives CDR1 MDHEN, CDR2 SYDVKM.

The rearrangement links TRBV5-5 to TRBJ2-7; 9 bases are a match to TRBD1. The germline V gene encodes CDR1 SGHKS and CDR2 YYEKEE (reference sequence). V lost 4 bases and J lost 4; bases outside the gene matches: 6. This CDR3 has 14 residues. The CDR3 nucleotides read TGTGCCAGCAGCCTCGGGACAGGGAATTACGAGCAGTACTTC. Its protein product is CASSLGTGNYEQYF.

As regards this clone: The sample has other DNA sequences that encode this CDR3 too. This rearrangement joins TRBV10-3 to TRBJ2-2, with unresolved D. This CDR3 region has 14 residues. Germline CDR1 ENHRY, CDR2 SYGVKD. V lost 4 bases and J lost 1, with 7 bases in between. The CDR3 DNA reads as TGTGCCATCAGTGGTACCGGGAACACCGGGGAGCTGTTTTTT. Translation: CAISGTGNTGELFF.

The V call is TRBV10-3, the J call TRBJ2-4; TRBD2 matches 7 bases. Germline V lookup: CDR1 ENHRY, CDR2 SYGVKD. CDR3 size: 12 residues. The V gene end was trimmed by 10 bases and the J gene end by 6 bases; junction bases not matched to a gene: 6. For the CDR3, the DNA is TGTGCCACGCGGGACTACCCAAACATTCAGTACTTC. Translating it yields CATRDYPNIQYF.

J is TRBJ2-3 and V is TRBV29-1; D tentatively reads TRBD1 or TRBD2 (5 bases each). The V gene's germline CDR1 is SQVTM and CDR2 ANQGSEA. Trimming cost V 3 bases and J 5 bases, with 12 bases left between them. The CDR3 runs to 13 residues. Here the CDR3 reads CSVDPGHGDTQYF. The DNA of the CDR3 is TGCAGCGTTGACCCGGGGCATGGAGATACGCAGTATTTT.

On this clone itself: Distinct nucleotide sequences in the sample also encode this CDR3. The rearrangement links TRBV5-1 to TRBJ2-5; D unresolved. Germline V gene lookup returns CDR1 SGHRS and CDR2 YFSETQ. CDR3 length: 13 amino acids. V was clipped by 1 base and J by 1 base, with 5 bases between them. The CDR3 reads CASSLTPQETQYF. The CDR3 nucleotides are TGCGCCAGCAGCTTGACACCCCAAGAGACCCAGTACTTC.

The chain's CDR3 is CASRRQEIQPQHF. In DNA, the CDR3 is TGTGCCAGCAGGCGACAGGAGATTCAGCCCCAGCATTTT. The V and J genes are TRBV28 and TRBJ1-5; tentatively, D is TRBD1 (6 bases). Germline V CDR1 and CDR2: MDHEN, SYDVKM. The CDR3 extends over 13 amino acids. The germline V and J ends were trimmed by 6 bases and 6 bases, with 12 bases remaining between them.

The V and J genes are TRBV30 and TRBJ2-7; possible D gene TRBD2, 5 bases. The CDR3 covers 14 residues. The germline CDR1 and CDR2 sequences are GTSNPN and SVGIG (reference sequence). V was clipped by 3 bases and J by 4 bases, with 16 bases between them. CDR3 sequence (DNA): TGTGCCTGGAGACGGGAAGGCCGACTATACGAGCAGTACTTC. As protein: CAWRREGRLYEQYF.

The chain combines TRBV28 with TRBJ1-2; D uncertain. Deletions cut 8 bases from V and 3 bases from J, with 10 bases between. This CDR3 region has 12 residues. CDR1 and CDR2 (germline): MDHEN, SYDVKM. This CDR3 reads CASELPDYGYTF. Here the CDR3 DNA reads TGTGCCAGCGAACTGCCCGACTATGGCTACACCTTC.

Note on this clone: Different DNA sequences within this sample yield the same CDR3. This rearrangement joins TRBV6-1 to TRBJ1-5; D is possibly TRBD1 (6 bases). Per the germline V gene, CDR1 is MNHNS and CDR2 is SASEGT. This CDR3 is 15 amino acids long. V dropped 3 bases and J dropped 1 base, with 10 bases sitting between them. CDR3 nucleotide sequence: TGTGCCAGCAGTGAGGGGGACACAAGCAATCAGCCCCAGCATTTT. Protein product: CASSEGDTSNQPQHF.

The chain joins TRBV19 to TRBJ2-1, with 8 nucleotides matching TRBD1. Germline values: CDR1 LNHDA, CDR2 SQIVND (reference sequence). The CDR3 extends over 16 amino acids. V lost 5 bases and J lost 5; bases outside the gene matches: 11. CDR3 amino acids: CASSPRRGQWDNEQFF. The CDR3 DNA reads as TGTGCCAGTAGTCCCCGCAGGGGGCAGTGGGACAATGAGCAGTTCTTC.

The chain employs TRBV19 and TRBJ1-4, with unresolved D. Trimming shortened V by 7 bases and J by 3 bases, and 12 bases separated the two germline ends. The CDR3 is 14 amino acids. In germline, CDR1 is LNHDA, CDR2 SQIVND (reference sequence). This CDR3 reads CASMGSTPNEKLFF. CDR3 nucleotides: TGTGCCAGTATGGGGTCCACCCCTAATGAAAAACTGTTTTTT.

This chain links TRBV19 with TRBJ1-5; D uncertain. Trimming pared 8 bases from V and 3 bases from J, leaving 11 bases between. The CDR3 length is 13 residues. Germline CDR1 and CDR2: LNHDA and SQIVND (reference sequence). CDR3 residues: CASAKGNNQPQHF. The CDR3 DNA follows: TGTGCCAGTGCAAAAGGGAACAATCAGCCCCAGCATTTT. Supplemented by reference TRBV19 and TRBJ1-5, the full variable domain reads DGGITQSPKYLFRKEGQNVTLSCEQNLNHDAMYWYRQDPGQGLRLIYYSQIVNDFQKGDIAEGYSVSREKKESFPLTVTSAQKNPTAFYLCASAKGNNQPQHFGDGTRLSIL.

V is TRBV6-6 and J is TRBJ1-6; D might be TRBD1 (5 bases). Between the trimmed V and J ends, which lost 7 bases and 9 bases, there was a span of 19 bases. Per the germline V gene, CDR1 is MNHNY and CDR2 is SVGAGI (reference sequence). The CDR3 is 15 amino acids. The CDR3 DNA reads TGTGCCAGCAATCCCCGGGGGGGTTGGGGTTCACCCCTCCACTTT. Amino acid sequence: CASNPRGGWGSPLHF.

The J gene is TRBJ1-5, the V gene TRBV19; D is possibly TRBD1 (6 bases). CDR3 size: 16 residues. Between the trimmed V and J ends, which lost 4 bases and 1 base, there was a span of 14 bases. Germline loops: CDR1 LNHDA, CDR2 SQIVND (reference sequence). The CDR3 coding sequence is TGTGCCAGTAGTAGCCGGGGCAGGGGAAGCAATCAGCCCCAGCATTTT. The encoded protein is CASSSRGRGSNQPQHF.

The CDR3 here is CASSPGTSAQETQYF. The CDR3 region has the DNA TGTGCCAGCAGCCCAGGGACTAGCGCGCAAGAGACCCAGTACTTC. The gene calls are TRBV7-9 and TRBJ2-5; 10 nucleotides match TRBD2. This CDR3 has 15 residues. Trimming at V came to 5 bases and at J to 2 bases, leaving 5 bases not matched to a gene. Germline assignment: CDR1 SEHNR and CDR2 FQNEAQ (reference sequence).

The chain is built from TRBV6-5 and TRBJ2-1; 8 bases fit TRBD2. The J segment lost 7 bases and the V segment lost 10 bases, leaving 6 bases of the junction unmatched. CDR1 is MNHEY and CDR2 is SVGAGI in the germline V gene. CDR3 length: 12 residues. Written as DNA, the CDR3 is TGTGCCACATGGCGGGGGGCGAATGAGCAGTTCTTC. Protein: CATWRGANEQFF.

This chain joins TRBV18 and TRBJ2-1; no definite D call. Germline values: CDR1 KGHSH, CDR2 LQKENI. The CDR3 is made up of 13 amino acids. Trimming pared 0 bases from V and 9 bases from J, leaving 9 bases between. The CDR3 DNA follows: TGTGCCAGCTCACCACCGATTGGGGTTGAGCAGTTCTTC. Residues: CASSPPIGVEQFF.

The chain employs TRBV10-2 and TRBJ2-3, with D possibly being TRBD1 (6 bases). Germline assignment: CDR1 WSHSY and CDR2 SAAADI. Trimming pared 6 bases from V and 1 base from J, leaving 11 bases between. The CDR3 has 14 amino acids. The CDR3 region is CASRFEGGTDTQYF. The CDR3, as DNA: TGCGCCAGCAGGTTCGAGGGGGGCACAGATACGCAGTATTTT.

The rearrangement links TRBV19 to TRBJ1-1; TRBD1 might be the D (5 bases). V was shortened by 3 bases and J by 2 bases, with 10 bases between the two germline ends. The germline V gene encodes CDR1 LNHDA and CDR2 SQIVND (reference sequence). CDR3 size: 14 residues. This chain's CDR3 is CASSIRVGNTEAFF. The DNA for the CDR3 is TGTGCCAGTAGTATCAGGGTGGGAAACACTGAAGCTTTCTTT. The variable domain in full, completed from reference TRBV19 and TRBJ1-1, reads DGGITQSPKYLFRKEGQNVTLSCEQNLNHDAMYWYRQDPGQGLRLIYYSQIVNDFQKGDIAEGYSVSREKKESFPLTVTSAQKNPTAFYLCASSIRVGNTEAFFGQGTRLTVV.